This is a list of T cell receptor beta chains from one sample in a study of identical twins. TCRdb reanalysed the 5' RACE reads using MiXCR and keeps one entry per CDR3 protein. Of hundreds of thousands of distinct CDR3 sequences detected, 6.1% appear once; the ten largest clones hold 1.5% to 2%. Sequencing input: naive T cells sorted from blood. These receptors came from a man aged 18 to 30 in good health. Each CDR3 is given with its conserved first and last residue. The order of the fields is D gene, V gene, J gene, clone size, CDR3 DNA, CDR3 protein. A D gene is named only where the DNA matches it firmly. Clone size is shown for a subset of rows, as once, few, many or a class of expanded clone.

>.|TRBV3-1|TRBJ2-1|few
TGTGCCAGCAGCCAAGGTACCGGAGGGGGAGAGCAGTTCTTC
CASSQGTGGGEQFF
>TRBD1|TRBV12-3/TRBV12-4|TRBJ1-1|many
TGTGCCAGCAGTCGAGAGGGGGCAGCGAACACTGAAGCTTTCTTT
CASSREGAANTEAFF
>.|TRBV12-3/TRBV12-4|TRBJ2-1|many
TGTGCCAGCAGTTTTCGCCGAGGGGTTTACAATGAGCAGTTCTTC
CASSFRRGVYNEQFF
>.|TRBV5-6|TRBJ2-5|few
TGTGCCAGCAGCTCTATAGCCCCTGACAAGAGCAACTTC
CASSSIAPDKSNF
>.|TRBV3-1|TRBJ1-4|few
TGTGCCAGCAAGGGGATCGGCAGAATTAATGAAAAACTGTTTTTT
CASKGIGRINEKLFF
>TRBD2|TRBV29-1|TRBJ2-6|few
TGCAGCGTTGGACTAGCGGGAGACCCTGGGGCCAACGTCCTGACTTTC
CSVGLAGDPGANVLTF
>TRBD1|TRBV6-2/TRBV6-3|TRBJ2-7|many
TGTGCCAGCAGTCCCCGCGCGGGACAGGCATCCTACGAGCAGTACTTC
CASSPRAGQASYEQYF
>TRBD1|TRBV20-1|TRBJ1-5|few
TGCAGTGCTCCACAGGGGTTGGGCAATCAGCCCCAGCATTTT
CSAPQGLGNQPQHF
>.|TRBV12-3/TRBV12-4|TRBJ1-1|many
TGTGCCAGCAGCTCCGTATGGGGTGAAGCTTTCTTT
CASSSVWGEAFF
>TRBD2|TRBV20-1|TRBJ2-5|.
TGCAGTGCTAGAGATCTTGGGGGACTAGCGGGAGTAAGGGAGACCCAGTACTTC
CSARDLGGLAGVRETQYF
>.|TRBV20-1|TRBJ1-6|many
TGCAGTGCTAGAGATGCCTTATCCATCTCCTATAATTCACCCCTCCACTTT
CSARDALSISYNSPLHF
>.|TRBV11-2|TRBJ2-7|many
TGTGCCAGCAGCTTAAGGGGAGACTACGAGCAGTACTTC
CASSLRGDYEQYF
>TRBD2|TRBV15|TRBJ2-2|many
TGTGCCACCAGCAGATCCCGGAGGACTAGTGTCGGGGAGCTGTTTTTT
CATSRSRRTSVGELFF
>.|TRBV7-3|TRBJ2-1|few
TGTGCCAGCAGCTTATACAGGGAGGAAAAGGATGAGCAGTTCTTC
CASSLYREEKDEQFF
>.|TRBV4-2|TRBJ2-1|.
TGTGCCAGCAGCCACGACCCCGGGACCAAGGGGAATGAGCAGTTCTTC
CASSHDPGTKGNEQFF
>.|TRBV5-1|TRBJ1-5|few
TGCGCCAGCAGCTTAGGGACACCCGGAACCCAGCCCCAGCATTTT
CASSLGTPGTQPQHF
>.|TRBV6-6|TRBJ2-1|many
TGTGCCATCGCGGACCCGGGGATCGATGAGCAGTTCTTC
CAIADPGIDEQFF
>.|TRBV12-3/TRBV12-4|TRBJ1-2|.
TGTGCCAGCAGTTTAGCAAGGGGTAACTATGGCTACACCTTC
CASSLARGNYGYTF
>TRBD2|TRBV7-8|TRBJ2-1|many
TGTGCCAGCAGCTTCCCCCCATGGGGCGGGAGCTCCTACAATGAGCAGTTCTTC
CASSFPPWGGSSYNEQFF
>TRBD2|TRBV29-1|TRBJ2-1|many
TGCAGCGTAGTGATAGCGGGAGGGGGCTTCGGGCAGTTCTTC
CSVVIAGGGFGQFF
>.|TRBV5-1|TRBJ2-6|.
TGCGCCAGCAGCTTGGTTATGGGCTCTGGGGCCAACGTCCTGACTTTC
CASSLVMGSGANVLTF
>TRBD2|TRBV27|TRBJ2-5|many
TGTGCCAGCAGTTTGACTAGCGGGCTACAAGAGACCCAGTACTTC
CASSLTSGLQETQYF
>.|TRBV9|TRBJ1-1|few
TGTGCCAGCAGCGGGAACCGACGACAGGTAGACACTGAAGCTTTCTTT
CASSGNRRQVDTEAFF
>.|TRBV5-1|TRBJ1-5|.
TGCGCCAGCAGCTCCGAGGGACACTGGAATCAGCCCCAGCATTTT
CASSSEGHWNQPQHF
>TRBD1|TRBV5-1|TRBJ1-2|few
TGCGCCAGCAGCTTCGCCAGGGGGCTTAGCTATGGCTACACCTTC
CASSFARGLSYGYTF
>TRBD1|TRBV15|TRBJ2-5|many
TGTGCCACCGTCGGGACAGGGGTAGAGACCCAGTACTTC
CATVGTGVETQYF
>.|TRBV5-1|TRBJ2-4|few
TGCGCCAGCAGCCCATTTGGGGGATTGGACAAAAACATTCAGTACTTC
CASSPFGGLDKNIQYF
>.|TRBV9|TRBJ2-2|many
TGTGCCAGCAGGGGTGCCGGCGGGGAGCTGTTTTTT
CASRGAGGELFF
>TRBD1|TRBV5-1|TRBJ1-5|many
TGCGCCAGCAGCCCGCGGACAGGGAAGAATCAGCCCCAGCATTTT
CASSPRTGKNQPQHF
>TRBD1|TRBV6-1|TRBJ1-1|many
TGTGCCAGCAGGAGACAGGGAGTGGGGAACACTGAAGCTTTCTTT
CASRRQGVGNTEAFF
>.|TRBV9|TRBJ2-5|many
TGTGCCAGCGGCGGCAGGAACCAAGAGACCCAGTACTTC
CASGGRNQETQYF
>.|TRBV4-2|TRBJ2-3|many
TGTGCCAGCAGCCAAGAGACGGAGCTAAGCACAGATACGCAGTATTTT
CASSQETELSTDTQYF
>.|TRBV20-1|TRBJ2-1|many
TGCAGTGCTAGGGACATAAACGGACCGAACTACAATGAGCAGTTCTTC
CSARDINGPNYNEQFF
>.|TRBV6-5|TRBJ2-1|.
TGTGCCAGCAGTTACCGACTTCGGGGACTCTCGCTTTACAATGAGCAGTTCTTC
CASSYRLRGLSLYNEQFF
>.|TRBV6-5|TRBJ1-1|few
TGTGCCAGCAGTTATCAGGGTAGGAACACTGAAGCTTTCTTT
CASSYQGRNTEAFF
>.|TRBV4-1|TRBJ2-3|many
TGCGCCAGCATGAGGCGAGATACGCAGTATTTT
CASMRRDTQYF
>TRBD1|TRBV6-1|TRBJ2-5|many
TGTGCCAGCAGTGACTACTTGGGACAGGGGGCAGAGACCCAGTACTTC
CASSDYLGQGAETQYF
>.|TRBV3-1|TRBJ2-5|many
TGTGCCAGCAGCCAAGCCCTACTACCGCAGACAGAGACCCAGTACTTC
CASSQALLPQTETQYF
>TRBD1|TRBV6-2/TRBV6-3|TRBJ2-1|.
TGTGCCAGCAGTTACTCCCGACAGGGTCGATCCTACAATGAGCAGTTCTTC
CASSYSRQGRSYNEQFF
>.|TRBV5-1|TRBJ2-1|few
TGCGCCAGCAGCTTGGTACCAGAACCGCAGAATGAGCAGTTCTTC
CASSLVPEPQNEQFF